Presented here are 20 T cell receptor beta chains from one specimen sequenced in a study of shared clonotypes between healthy human individuals. The assay was immunoSEQ multiplex PCR, and TCRdb's table has in-frame clones only and misses some. Among about 2.4 million clones listed, 85% to 95% were seen once. The specimen was naive CD4+ T cells sorted from blood. Sample subset: CD45RA+ positively selected. The receptors stem from a man between 18 and 35 years old in good health.

Note on this clone: Within the sample, other DNA sequences also encode this same CDR3. The CDR3 reads CASSLASGDGETQYF. CDR3 bases: TGCGCCAGCAGCTTGGCTTCAGGGGATGGAGAGACCCAGTACTTC. This chain links TRBV5-1 with TRBJ2-5, with D possibly TRBD1 on 6 matching bases. The length of the CDR3 is 15 residues. Between the trimmed V and J ends, which lost 0 bases and 4 bases, there was a span of 13 bases. CDR1 and CDR2 from the germline V gene are SGHRS and YFSETQ.

The chain links TRBV7-9 to TRBJ2-7; D may correspond to TRBD1 or TRBD2 (5 bases each). Germline lookup yields CDR1 SEHNR and CDR2 FQNEAQ (reference sequence). With 5 bases removed from V and 5 bases from J, the gap between germline ends came to 16 bases. CDR3 length: 14 amino acids. The CDR3 loop is CASSLGEKGHEQYF. The DNA for the CDR3 is TGTGCCAGCAGCCTGGGGGAGAAGGGTCACGAGCAGTACTTC.

The genes are TRBV5-8 and TRBJ2-2; D may be TRBD1 (5 bases). Trimming cost V 0 bases and J 4 bases, with 16 bases left between them. The CDR3 contains 17 residues. Germline V gives CDR1 SGHTS, CDR2 YDEGEE. The CDR3 here is CASSLVTAPMGTGELFF. The DNA of the CDR3 is TGTGCCAGCAGCTTGGTGACAGCCCCCATGGGCACCGGGGAGCTGTTTTTT.

The chain uses TRBV11-2 and TRBJ2-6; D is unresolved. V gave up 1 base and J gave up 0 bases, with 7 bases separating them. The CDR3 extends over 16 amino acids. Germline-derived CDR1 and CDR2 are SGHAT and FQNNGV. The CDR3 DNA is TGTGCCAGCAGCTTAGCTTACCTCTCTGGGGCCAACGTCCTGACTTTC. It translates to CASSLAYLSGANVLTF.

Concerning this clone: Other DNA sequences in the same sample also yield this CDR3. The chain is built from TRBV6-5 and TRBJ1-4, with TRBD1 matching 7 bases. J lost 8 bases, V lost 2 bases, and 8 bases had no gene match. The CDR3 has 15 residues. The germline V gene has CDR1 MNHEY and CDR2 SVGAGI. CDR3 sequence (DNA): TGTGCCAGCAGTTACCTTACAGGGGAGGGAGAAAAACTGTTTTTT. This sequence encodes CASSYLTGEGEKLFF.

The chain has TRBV19 and TRBJ1-2; D is possibly TRBD1 (5 bases). The germline V gene encodes CDR1 LNHDA and CDR2 SQIVND (reference sequence). Trimming left V 7 bases short and J 6 bases short, with 12 bases between. There are 12 residues in the CDR3. The CDR3 region has the DNA TGTGCCAGTACTTGGGGGAGACATGGCTACACCTTC. Residues: CASTWGRHGYTF.

Remarks on this clone: This sample also contains other DNA sequences that code for the same CDR3. The rearrangement links TRBV11-3 to TRBJ2-1; possible D gene TRBD2, 6 bases. Deletions cut 4 bases from V and 2 bases from J, with 9 bases between. Germline lookup yields CDR1 SGHNT and CDR2 YENEEA. The length of the CDR3 is 14 residues. The chain's CDR3 is CASSSGLAYNEQFF. The CDR3 DNA reads TGTGCCAGCAGCTCGGGACTCGCCTACAATGAGCAGTTCTTC. Using reference TRBV11-3 and TRBJ2-1 for the parts outside the CDR3, the full variable domain is EAGVVQSPRYKIIEKKQPVAFWCNPISGHNTLYWYLQNLGQGPELLIRYENEEAVDDSQLPKDRFSAERLKGVDSTLKIQPAELGDSAVYLCASSSGLAYNEQFFGPGTRLTVL.

This chain links TRBV9 with TRBJ2-1; D uncertain. CDR1 and CDR2 from the germline V gene are SGDLS and YYNGEE. The CDR3 totals 14 residues. V dropped 0 bases and J dropped 4 bases, with 8 bases sitting between them. The CDR3 DNA is TGTGCCAGCAGCGTAGGTAACATTTACAATGAGCAGTTCTTC. The encoded protein is CASSVGNIYNEQFF.

The chain has TRBV19 and TRBJ2-2; 10 bases agree with TRBD1. J was trimmed by 4 bases and V by 7 bases; bases with no gene match: 18. The CDR3 sequence is 19 residues long. Germline V gene data show CDR1 as LNHDA and CDR2 as SQIVND (reference sequence). CDR3 protein: CASKPGQGGFFDRTGELFF. The CDR3 nucleotides are TGTGCCAGTAAACCTGGACAGGGGGGTTTCTTCGATCGCACCGGGGAGCTGTTTTTT.

The chain couples TRBV11-2 to TRBJ1-1; 11 nucleotides line up with TRBD1. In germline, CDR1 is SGHAT, CDR2 FQNNGV. V lost 2 bases to trimming and J lost 12 bases; unmatched junction nucleotides: 5. The CDR3 totals 13 residues. The CDR3 coding sequence is TGTGCCAGCAGCTTAAGGACAGGGGGCATATCTTTCTTT. It encodes CASSLRTGGISFF.

This rearrangement joins TRBV11-2 to TRBJ2-7; 11 nucleotides line up with TRBD2. The junction had 6 bases not matched to a gene; V was cut back by 5 bases and J by 6 bases. CDR3 length: 14 amino acids. Germline assignment: CDR1 SGHAT and CDR2 FQNNGV. The CDR3 region has the DNA TGTGCCAGCAGCCCTACTAGCGGGAGTGGCGAGCAGTACTTC. Translated, it gives CASSPTSGSGEQYF.

The chain has TRBV10-3 and TRBJ2-7, with unresolved D. V was shortened by 3 bases and J by 2 bases, with 8 bases between the two germline ends. This CDR3 comprises 13 residues. CDR1 ENHRY and CDR2 SYGVKD come from the germline V gene. The CDR3 nucleotides are TGTGCCATCAGTGATGACACAACCTACGAGCAGTACTTC. Translated, it gives CAISDDTTYEQYF.

The rearrangement uses TRBV27 and TRBJ2-1; TRBD2 is a possible D gene (6 bases). V lost 5 bases and J lost 5, with 13 bases in between. Looked up from germline, CDR1 is MNHEY and CDR2 is SMNVEV (reference sequence). The CDR3 runs to 14 residues. This CDR3 reads CASSREVGDNEQFF. The CDR3, as DNA: TGTGCCAGCAGTAGGGAGGTCGGCGACAATGAGCAGTTCTTC.

With regard to this clone: The same CDR3 is also encoded by other DNA sequences in this sample. The chain joins TRBV6-5 to TRBJ2-7; 7 bases map to TRBD1. The CDR3 runs 14 residues. The trim removed 4 bases at V and 1 base at J, leaving 4 bases unmatched. CDR1 is MNHEY and CDR2 is SVGAGI in the germline V gene. CDR3 sequence (DNA): TGTGCCAGCAGTTCCGACAGGGTATCCTACGAGCAGTACTTC. Amino acids: CASSSDRVSYEQYF.

This clone was observed a few times. Other DNA sequences within the sample encode an identical CDR3. J is TRBJ2-7 and V is TRBV6-4; D is ambiguous. Germline-derived CDR1 and CDR2 are MRHNA and SNTAGT. The CDR3 length is 13 residues. Trimming took 0 bases from V and 2 from J, leaving 5 bases between them. In DNA form, the CDR3 reads TGTGCCAGCAGTGACTCAGGGCCCTACGAGCAGTACTTC. As protein: CASSDSGPYEQYF.

The J gene is TRBJ1-1, the V gene TRBV7-8; 7 nucleotides align to TRBD1. CDR1 and CDR2 from the germline V gene are SGHVS and FQNEAQ. The CDR3 sequence is 17 residues long. The J segment lost 0 bases and the V segment lost 4 bases, leaving 11 bases of the junction unmatched. The CDR3 loop is CASSSIGTALMNTEAFF. The CDR3 DNA follows: TGTGCCAGCAGCTCGATTGGGACAGCCTTAATGAACACTGAAGCTTTCTTT.

V is TRBV10-3 and J is TRBJ2-5; either TRBD1 or TRBD2 may fit D (6 bases each). Looked up from germline, CDR1 is ENHRY and CDR2 is SYGVKD. CDR3 length: 14 residues. Between the trimmed V and J ends, which lost 4 bases and 5 bases, there was a span of 14 bases. CDR3 coding DNA: TGTGCCATCAGTGCGATGGGGGCGGGGGAGACCCAGTACTTC. Its translation: CAISAMGAGETQYF.

V and J are TRBV5-1 and TRBJ2-2; D is possibly TRBD1 or TRBD2 (5 bases each). CDR3 length equals 16 residues. CDR1 SGHRS and CDR2 YFSETQ come from the germline V gene. V dropped 1 base and J dropped 2 bases, with 12 bases sitting between them. The CDR3 region has the DNA TGCGCCAGCAGCTTGCGGGACCAACTTAACACCGGGGAGCTGTTTTTT. Protein: CASSLRDQLNTGELFF.

V is TRBV7-2 and J is TRBJ1-1, with D possibly being TRBD1 (6 bases). Germline V gene lookup returns CDR1 SGHTA and CDR2 FQGNSA. The V and J ends lost 1 base and 11 bases respectively, with 23 bases between them. The CDR3 runs 16 residues. The CDR3, as DNA: TGTGCCAGCAGCTTAGATACAGGGCGGGGGCCTCTGTTGGCTTTCTTT. It yields the protein CASSLDTGRGPLLAFF.

The chain is built from TRBV5-1 and TRBJ1-6, with D perhaps matching TRBD1 (5 bases). Per germline, CDR1 SGHRS and CDR2 YFSETQ. This CDR3 comprises 16 residues. With 2 bases removed from V and 6 bases from J, the gap between germline ends came to 15 bases. CDR3 sequence reads: CASSLRGVSGNSPLHF. The CDR3 DNA sequence: TGCGCCAGCAGCTTAAGGGGAGTCTCGGGTAATTCACCCCTCCACTTT.